The clone carrying this T cell receptor beta chain was detected once. Its cognate antigen is unknown. With 5 bases removed from V and 2 bases from J, the gap between germline ends came to 15 bases. Germline V gives CDR1 SGHAT, CDR2 FQNNGV. The CDR3 sequence is 15 residues long. These data belong to a study of cytotoxic CD8 clonotypes in ibrutinib-treated CLL. Study findings and constraints: Public clonotypes proved infrequent, and on treatment they shrank or remained steady.

Assay: immunoSEQ multiplex PCR; the TCRdb copy retains only in-frame clones and omits some. Of roughly 250,000 clones detected, 70% appear once; the ten largest clones hold 15%. The TCR was taken from a human donor with chronic lymphocytic leukemia. The chain carries TRBV11-2 and TRBJ2-5; D is ambiguous. This sample comprised PBMCs, obtained after 24 months of ibrutinib treatment. The CDR3 here is CASSPLRGIQETQYF. In DNA, the CDR3 is TGTGCCAGCAGCCCCCTTCGAGGTATTCAAGAGACCCAGTACTTC.